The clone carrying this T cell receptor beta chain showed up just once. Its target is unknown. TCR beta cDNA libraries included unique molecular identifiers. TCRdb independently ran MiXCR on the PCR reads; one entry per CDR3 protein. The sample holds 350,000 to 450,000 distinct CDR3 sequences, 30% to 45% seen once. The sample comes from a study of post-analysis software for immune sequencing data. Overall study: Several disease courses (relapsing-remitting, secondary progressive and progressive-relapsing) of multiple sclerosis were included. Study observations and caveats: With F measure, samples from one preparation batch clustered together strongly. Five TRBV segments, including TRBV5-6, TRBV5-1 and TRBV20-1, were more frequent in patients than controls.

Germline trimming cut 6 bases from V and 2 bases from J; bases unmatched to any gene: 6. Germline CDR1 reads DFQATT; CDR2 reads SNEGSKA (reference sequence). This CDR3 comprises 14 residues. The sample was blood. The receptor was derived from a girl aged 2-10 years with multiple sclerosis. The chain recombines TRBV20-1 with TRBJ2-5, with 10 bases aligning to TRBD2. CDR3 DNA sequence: TGCAGTGCAATAGCGGGAGGCCTACAAGAGACCCAGTACTTC. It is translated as CSAIAGGLQETQYF.